This is a list of T cell receptor beta chains from one sample in a study of molecular identifiers for immune sequencing clone quantification. MiXCR, applied by TCRdb to the PCR reads, yields one record per CDR3 protein. Among approximately 670,000 distinct CDR3 sequences, 20% were seen once, and the ten largest hold roughly 0.85%. Sequencing was done on a sample of naive CD8+ T cells from blood, with Jurkat cell RNA spiked in. The receptors come from a human donor in good health. Some libraries in this study had Jurkat cell RNA spiked in. Each CDR3 is given with its conserved first and last residue. The order of the fields is CDR3 DNA, CDR3 protein, clone size, J gene, V gene, D gene. The D gene is left open where the match is weak. Only part of the rows carry a size: once, few, many, or a class if the clone is expanded.

TGTGCCGGCAGCGAATCCAGCGGGAGCCTCACAGATACGCAGTATTTT CAGSESSGSLTDTQYF NA TRBJ2-3 TRBV6-5 TRBD2
TGTGCCAGCAGCCCGCGACAGTACGAGCAGTACTTC CASSPRQYEQYF many TRBJ2-7 TRBV5-6 NA
TGTGCCACCAGTCCTATCGTTGTGGCGGAGCAGTTCTTC CATSPIVVAEQFF few TRBJ2-1 TRBV15 NA
TGTGCCAGTAGCGGTTTGGGAACATCCTACGAGCAGTACTTC CASSGLGTSYEQYF many TRBJ2-7 TRBV6-1 NA
TGTGCCAGCAGCCAGAATATGGACAGCTTTATAACAGATGAAGCTTTCTTT CASSQNMDSFITDEAFF many TRBJ1-1 TRBV5-6 NA
TGTGCCTGGACCTGGGCAGCGGCCTACGAGCAGTACTTC CAWTWAAAYEQYF many TRBJ2-7 TRBV30 NA
TGTGCCAGCAACGCGAGGGACAGCACAGATACGCAGTATTTT CASNARDSTDTQYF NA TRBJ2-3 TRBV9 NA
TGCAGTGCTAGGGGACAGGGTTCGGCTTACGAGCAGTACTTC CSARGQGSAYEQYF NA TRBJ2-7 TRBV20-1 TRBD1
TGTGCCAGCAGCCCAGTGGGGACTGAAGCTTTCTTT CASSPVGTEAFF many TRBJ1-1 TRBV7-9 NA
TGTGCCAGCAGGGCGACCGGGACTGCACGGGCGAATACGCAGTATTTT CASRATGTARANTQYF many TRBJ2-3 TRBV12-3/TRBV12-4 NA
TGTGCCAGCAGCGGGGGAGGGGTCGACTCCTACGAGCAGTACTTC CASSGGGVDSYEQYF many TRBJ2-7 TRBV9 TRBD2
TGTGCCAGCAGCGTATCAAGGCATTCTAGCACAGATACGCAGTATTTT CASSVSRHSSTDTQYF many TRBJ2-3 TRBV9 NA
TGCAGTGCTAGAGATCGCCGGGGGGAAGGCCGCTACAATGAGCAGTTCTTC CSARDRRGEGRYNEQFF few TRBJ2-1 TRBV20-1 TRBD2
TGTGCCAGCAGGGGACTAGAGGAAAAGACCCAGTACTTC CASRGLEEKTQYF many TRBJ2-5 TRBV12-3/TRBV12-4 TRBD2
TGTGCCAGCAGCTTAGATGTACGGACATTGAACACCGGGGAGCTGTTTTTT CASSLDVRTLNTGELFF many TRBJ2-2 TRBV11-2 NA
TGTGCCAGCAGTTTGACAGGGGGAGGGACAAGATTGGCCCAGTACTTC CASSLTGGGTRLAQYF many TRBJ2-5 TRBV28 TRBD1
TGTGCCAGCAGCCCGACGGCGGTTAGCTCCTACAATGAGCAGTTCTTC CASSPTAVSSYNEQFF NA TRBJ2-1 TRBV7-9 NA
TGTGCCAGCAGCTTAGGCACAGGGGGTGACTGGGCCGGGAACACTGAAGCTTTCTTT CASSLGTGGDWAGNTEAFF NA TRBJ1-1 TRBV7-3 TRBD1
TGTGCCAGCAGTTTCGGCGGTGGGCTGGTGAGCAATCAGCCCCAGCATTTT CASSFGGGLVSNQPQHF many TRBJ1-5 TRBV27 NA
TGTGCCAGCAGTTACTGGGGCCGGGACAGCAAGTTTTTT CASSYWGRDSKFF many TRBJ1-4 TRBV6-2/TRBV6-3 TRBD1
TGTGCCAGCAGCTTGTTCCCCTACGGAGATGCTAACATTCAGTACTTC CASSLFPYGDANIQYF many TRBJ2-4 TRBV5-4 NA
TGTGCCAGCAGCTCTGTGGGGGGCGGTTACAATGAGCAGTTCTTC CASSSVGGGYNEQFF few TRBJ2-1 TRBV7-9 NA
TGTGCCAGCAAAGATCTTACTCGCAGGGACTCCTACGAGCAGTACTTC CASKDLTRRDSYEQYF many TRBJ2-7 TRBV28 NA
TGTGCCAGCAGCCAAGGGACATTCACTACTAGCACAGATACGCAGTATTTT CASSQGTFTTSTDTQYF NA TRBJ2-3 TRBV3-1 NA
TGTGCCAGCAGATACGGACTAGCGGGGGGCCTGATCGATGAGCAGTTCTTC CASRYGLAGGLIDEQFF NA TRBJ2-1 TRBV3-1 TRBD2
TGTGCCAGCAGTCCACTTGAGGGGAGCTCCTACGAGCAGTACTTC CASSPLEGSSYEQYF many TRBJ2-7 TRBV27 NA
TGCAGTGCTAGGCCCTACGGGGGCCCTGAAGCTTTCTTT CSARPYGGPEAFF many TRBJ1-1 TRBV20-1 NA
TGTGCCAGCAGCGCACACAGGGATGCAAATGGCTACACCTTC CASSAHRDANGYTF NA TRBJ1-2 TRBV9 NA
TGTGCCTGGAGTGTTTTGGGTGACATTCAGTACTTC CAWSVLGDIQYF NA TRBJ2-4 TRBV30 NA
TGTGCCAGCAGTTGGGGGGTAGCGGGAGTCACAGATACGCAGTATTTT CASSWGVAGVTDTQYF many TRBJ2-3 TRBV6-5 TRBD2
TGTGCCAGCAGCCACCCAGGGGGGCTGAACGAGCAGTACTTC CASSHPGGLNEQYF many TRBJ2-7 TRBV7-9 NA
TGCAGTGCAGAAGGGGCCGGGGAGCTGTTTTTT CSAEGAGELFF NA TRBJ2-2 TRBV20-1 NA
TGTGCCAGCAGTCAATCCGGGACAGGGTCCTCCACCTTC CASSQSGTGSSTF many TRBJ1-2 TRBV12-3/TRBV12-4 TRBD1
TGTGCCACCAGTGATTGGCCTCCATACAATGAGCAGTTCTTC CATSDWPPYNEQFF NA TRBJ2-1 TRBV24-1 NA
TGTGCCAGCAGAAAGGGAGTGAACACTGAAGCTTTCTTT CASRKGVNTEAFF many TRBJ1-1 TRBV7-9 NA
TGCAGTGCTAGAGGTCTGGACAGGGCGACAGATACGCAGTATTTT CSARGLDRATDTQYF many TRBJ2-3 TRBV20-1 TRBD1
TGTGCCAGCAGTCCCGACAGAAACACCGGGGAGCTGTTTTTT CASSPDRNTGELFF NA TRBJ2-2 TRBV27 NA
TGTGCCAGCAGTTCACAAGCGGGAGGGCCAGATGAGCAGTTCTTC CASSSQAGGPDEQFF NA TRBJ2-1 TRBV7-3 TRBD2
TGTGCCAGTAGTATAGGCCCGACAGCCATGAACACTGAAGCTTTCTTT CASSIGPTAMNTEAFF NA TRBJ1-1 TRBV19 NA
TGTGCCAGCCGATTCAGGGAGGGCACTGAAGCTTTCTTT CASRFREGTEAFF many TRBJ1-1 TRBV27 NA
TGTGCCAGCAGCACCGAAGCAGGGACCGCCAACACCTACGAGCAGTACTTC CASSTEAGTANTYEQYF many TRBJ2-7 TRBV9 NA
TGTGCCAGCAGTAAAGGGGGCACCGGGGAGCTGTTTTTT CASSKGGTGELFF many TRBJ2-2 TRBV2 NA
TGTGCCAGCAGTCCCGCGGCCCTAAGCTCCTACAATGAGCAGTTCTTC CASSPAALSSYNEQFF many TRBJ2-1 TRBV25-1 NA
TGTGCCTGGAGAATGACAGGGACTAGCAATCAGCCCCAGCATTTT CAWRMTGTSNQPQHF NA TRBJ1-5 TRBV30 TRBD1
TGTGCCAGTAGTTGGACTAGCGGGTACGAGCAGTACTTC CASSWTSGYEQYF many TRBJ2-7 TRBV5-1 TRBD2
TGTGCCAGCAGCTTGGAGGGGGTGAGGGCAGGAACCTACAATGAGCAGTTCTTC CASSLEGVRAGTYNEQFF many TRBJ2-1 TRBV5-6 NA
TGTGCCAGCAGTTTTAAGGGGGCGCTCGAGCAGTACTTC CASSFKGALEQYF many TRBJ2-7 TRBV27 TRBD1
TGTGCCAGCAGTTTAACTCTACAGGGGAAAGATACGCAGTATTTT CASSLTLQGKDTQYF many TRBJ2-3 TRBV12-3/TRBV12-4 TRBD1
TGTGCCAGTAGTATGTTTAACGGGACAAATAGCAATCAGCCCCAGCATTTT CASSMFNGTNSNQPQHF few TRBJ1-5 TRBV19 NA
TGTGCCAGCAGTTACTCCCTGGATAGCGGGAGTGCAGATACGCAGTATTTT CASSYSLDSGSADTQYF many TRBJ2-3 TRBV6-2/TRBV6-3 TRBD2
TGCGCCAGCAGCCACGAGACTAGCTGGGAGCAGTTCTTC CASSHETSWEQFF many TRBJ2-1 TRBV4-3 TRBD2
TGTGCCAGCAGTTCCCTTAGCGGGAGCTCCTACAATGAGCAGTTCTTC CASSSLSGSSYNEQFF NA TRBJ2-1 TRBV6-2/TRBV6-3 TRBD2
TGTGCCTGGAGTGTACCGTTAGCTCGGGTAGGGGAAAACACTGAAGCTTTCTTT CAWSVPLARVGENTEAFF few TRBJ1-1 TRBV30 NA
TGTGCCAGCAGAAGCTCGGGGGCCCGTGACCACTACACCGGGGAGCTGTTTTTT CASRSSGARDHYTGELFF many TRBJ2-2 TRBV28 NA